This is a list of T cell receptor beta chains from one sample in a study of cytomegalovirus exposure and HLA in healthy donors. This table comes from immunoSEQ multiplex PCR, and its TCRdb copy is limited to in-frame clones, with some not included. This table holds approximately 270,000 clones, approximately 83% found once. The material sequenced was PBMCs. These receptors all come from a young woman in good health and CMV-seronegative. CDR3s include the opening cysteine and the closing phenylalanine or tryptophan. The D gene is left open where the match is weak. Some rows mark clone size as missing; the rest say once, few, many or name a class of expanded clone.

>TRBV5-6|TRBD2|TRBJ2-7|NA|13
CASSSGGTGEQYF
TGTGCCAGCAGCTCGGGGGGAACGGGAGAGCAGTACTTC
>TRBV6-4|TRBD2|TRBJ2-1|few|15
CASSEEAGTRNEQFF
TGTGCCAGCAGTGAGGAAGCCGGGACTAGGAATGAGCAGTTCTTC
>TRBV6-1|NA|TRBJ1-4|NA|15
CASRLLGGSNEKLFF
TGTGCCAGCAGACTTCTTGGGGGGAGTAATGAAAAACTGTTTTTT
>TRBV7-2|TRBD1|TRBJ2-7|once|14
CASSPQTGAYEQYF
TGTGCCAGCAGCCCCCAGACAGGGGCGTACGAGCAGTACTTC
>TRBV18|NA|TRBJ1-6|NA|16
CASSPNLGSGDSPLHF
TGTGCCAGCTCACCGAATTTAGGGTCCGGGGATTCACCCCTCCACTTT
>TRBV4-3|NA|TRBJ1-1|NA|16
CASSQGQVGWNTEAFF
TGCGCCAGCAGCCAAGGACAGGTTGGATGGAACACTGAAGCTTTCTTT
>TRBV11-2|TRBD1|TRBJ1-3|once|14
CASSPLDRAHTIYF
TGTGCCAGCAGCCCTCTAGACAGGGCTCACACCATATATTTT
>TRBV30|NA|TRBJ2-5|NA|15
CAWRFWVSGAGTQYF
TGTGCCTGGAGGTTTTGGGTGAGCGGTGCGGGGACCCAGTACTTC
>TRBV18|TRBD1|TRBJ1-2|NA|18
CASSLAGTGALANYGYTF
TGTGCCAGCTCACTTGCCGGGACAGGGGCGCTAGCTAACTATGGCTACACCTTC
>TRBV5-1|TRBD1|TRBJ2-3|NA|15
CASSFTGESTDTQYF
TGCGCCAGCAGCTTTACAGGGGAGAGCACAGATACGCAGTATTTT
>TRBV15|NA|TRBJ1-1|NA|15
CATSRDGRGISEAFF
TGTGCCACCAGCAGAGATGGGCGGGGGATCTCTGAAGCTTTCTTT
>TRBV6-5|TRBD1|TRBJ1-1|NA|16
CASSYPPTGGYTEAFF
TGTGCCAGCAGTTACCCCCCGACAGGGGGCTACACTGAAGCTTTCTTT
>TRBV7-9|NA|TRBJ2-2|few|12
CASSGGSGELFF
TGTGCCAGCAGCGGGGGCTCCGGGGAGCTGTTTTTT
>TRBV29-1|TRBD1|TRBJ1-2|NA|11
CSVGQNYGYTF
TGCAGCGTGGGACAGAACTATGGCTACACCTTC
>TRBV5-8|NA|TRBJ1-1|few|13
CASSLARNTEAFF
TGTGCCAGCAGCTTGGCCAGGAACACTGAAGCTTTCTTT
>TRBV15|NA|TRBJ1-3|NA|15
CATSSTASSGNTIYF
TGTGCCACCTCTTCGACAGCCTCCTCTGGAAACACCATATATTTT
>TRBV7-8|TRBD1|TRBJ2-3|NA|15
CASSLGTVLTDTQYF
TGTGCCAGCAGCCTCGGGACAGTTCTCACAGATACGCAGTATTTT
>TRBV19|NA|TRBJ1-6|NA|14
CASSPGHQNSPLHF
TGTGCCAGTAGCCCGGGACACCAGAATTCACCCCTCCACTTT
>TRBV29-1|TRBD2|TRBJ2-1|NA|17
CSVAPWSSGSLYNEQFF
TGCAGCGTTGCGCCTTGGAGTAGCGGGAGCCTCTACAATGAGCAGTTCTTC
>TRBV5-1|NA|TRBJ1-4|once|15
CASSLASGTGEKLFF
TGCGCCAGCAGCTTGGCCTCAGGTACGGGGGAAAAACTGTTTTTT
>TRBV7-9|NA|TRBJ2-7|few|14
CASSPRGSPYEQYF
TGTGCCAGCAGCCCCCGCGGCAGCCCCTACGAGCAGTACTTC
>TRBV5-4|TRBD1|TRBJ1-2|NA|15
CASSFQTGGLDGYTF
TGTGCCAGCAGCTTCCAGACAGGGGGCCTCGATGGCTACACCTTC
>TRBV7-9|NA|TRBJ1-1|few|15
CASDSRRGGITEAFF
TGTGCCAGCGATTCTAGGCGAGGTGGTATTACTGAAGCTTTCTTT
>TRBV6-6|TRBD1|TRBJ1-1|NA|14
CASSDRDMNTEAFF
TGTGCCAGCAGCGACAGGGACATGAACACTGAAGCTTTCTTT
>TRBV4-3|NA|TRBJ1-4|NA|15
CASSQDWQGGEKLFF
TGCGCCAGCAGCCAAGATTGGCAGGGAGGTGAAAAACTGTTTTTT
>TRBV6-5|NA|TRBJ2-7|NA|16
CASSYSDSPVFYEQYF
TGTGCCAGCAGTTACTCGGACAGCCCGGTTTTTTACGAGCAGTACTTC
>TRBV2|NA|TRBJ2-7|NA|13
CASGGLPSYEQYF
TGTGCCAGCGGGGGACTGCCCTCCTACGAGCAGTACTTC
>TRBV30|NA|TRBJ1-2|NA|14
CAWSSGSGNYGYTF
TGTGCCTGGTCCTCGGGGTCCGGAAACTATGGCTACACCTTC
>TRBV5-1|NA|TRBJ2-2|NA|13
CASSLGDTRELFF
TGCGCCAGCAGCTTGGGGGACACCCGGGAGCTGTTTTTT
>TRBV2|TRBD2|TRBJ2-1|NA|15
CASREGLAGNNEQFF
TGTGCCAGCAGGGAAGGACTAGCGGGAAACAATGAGCAGTTCTTC
>TRBV19|NA|TRBJ1-5|NA|15
CASSIGSRANQPQHF
TGTGCCAGTAGTATTGGAAGCAGGGCCAATCAGCCCCAGCATTTT
>TRBV5-1|TRBD2|TRBJ2-7|NA|16
CASRPKIAGDSYEQYF
TGCGCCAGCAGGCCCAAGATAGCGGGAGACTCCTACGAGCAGTACTTC
>TRBV28|NA|TRBJ1-1|NA|14
CASSSSPGLTEAFF
TGTGCCAGCAGTTCTTCTCCAGGGCTCACTGAAGCTTTCTTT
>TRBV11-3|TRBD1|TRBJ1-1|NA|15
CASSLDWRGPGEAFF
TGTGCCAGCAGCTTAGATTGGAGGGGGCCGGGTGAAGCTTTCTTT
>TRBV6-4|TRBD2|TRBJ2-1|many|15
CASSDSSGGDDEQFF
TGTGCCAGCAGTGACTCTAGCGGGGGGGACGATGAGCAGTTCTTC
>TRBV19|NA|TRBJ2-7|NA|15
CASSPVGREPYEQYF
TGTGCCAGTAGCCCAGTAGGCCGGGAACCCTACGAGCAGTACTTC
>TRBV29-1|NA|TRBJ1-2|once|15
CSVEGRDNANYGYTF
TGCAGCGTTGAGGGTCGGGACAACGCTAACTATGGCTACACCTTC
>TRBV5-1|NA|TRBJ2-4|NA|15
CASSLAGGTKNIQYF
TGCGCCAGCAGCTTGGCCGGCGGGACCAAAAACATTCAGTACTTC
>TRBV9|NA|TRBJ1-2|many|15
CASSVAGRGGPGYTF
TGTGCCAGCAGCGTAGCTGGGCGGGGCGGTCCTGGCTACACCTTC
>TRBV5-4|NA|TRBJ2-1|NA|16
CASSLGLDSSYNEQFF
TGTGCCAGCAGCCTGGGGCTGGACAGCTCCTACAATGAGCAGTTCTTC